These 22 T cell receptor beta chains originate from one sample sequenced in a study of Graves' ophthalmopathy and Graves' hyperthyroidism. RNA transcripts served as template for amplifying TCR beta CDR3 sequences. Second-round multiplex PCR followed a first-round RT-PCR using HTBI primers. TCRdb fed the multiplex PCR reads into MiXCR, producing one record per CDR3 protein. The sample lists about 380,000 distinct CDR3 sequences, just over 15% occurring once. Specimen: peripheral blood. The receptors derive from a woman aged 18-30 years with stable Graves' hyperthyroidism.

The chain joins TRBV29-1 to TRBJ1-1; D unclear. The V end was cut by 6 bases, the J end by 3 bases, with 20 bases between. This CDR3 is built from 15 residues. CDR1 and CDR2 (germline): SQVTM, ANQGSEA. In nucleotides, the CDR3 is TGCAGCGTCCTAGGAGCGGTGAGTTCGGACACTGAAGCTTTCTTT. Translating gives CSVLGAVSSDTEAFF.

As concerns this clonotype: A much larger clone lies one base from this, so it may be a read error. The genes are TRBV9 and TRBJ1-1; D is perhaps TRBD1 (6 bases). The germline gives CDR1 SGDLS, CDR2 YYNGEE. The CDR3 is made up of 19 amino acids. Trimming removed 3 bases at V and 4 bases at J, with 28 bases between. CDR3 residues: CASSAQPYDGGHGSTEAFF. In DNA, the CDR3 is TGTGCCAGCAGCGCCCAACCATATGACGGGGGGCATGGTAGCACTGAAGCTTTCTTT.

This clonotype was seen ten or more times. The chain employs TRBV20-1 and TRBJ1-6; D not resolved. Between the trimmed V and J ends, which lost 0 bases and 7 bases, there was a span of 13 bases. This CDR3 is 15 amino acids long. Germline V gene data show CDR1 as DFQATT and CDR2 as SNEGSKA (reference sequence). Written as DNA, the CDR3 is TGCAGTGCTAGAGATCACCAGGCTGGGAATTCACCCCTCCACTTT. Translating gives CSARDHQAGNSPLHF.

This clonotype was seen many times. The chain couples TRBV18 to TRBJ1-6, with D perhaps matching TRBD1 (5 bases). This CDR3 is built from 17 residues. V dropped 3 bases and J dropped 0 bases, with 12 bases sitting between them. Germline assignment: CDR1 KGHSH and CDR2 LQKENI. The CDR3 spells CASSPLPGGSYNSPLHF. CDR3 bases: TGTGCCAGCTCACCTCTACCGGGGGGCTCCTATAATTCACCCCTCCACTTT.

This clonotype came up many times. This chain uses TRBV7-2 with TRBJ1-1, with no clear D. Between the trimmed V and J ends, which lost 0 bases and 8 bases, there was a span of 10 bases. Germline-derived CDR1 and CDR2 are SGHTA and FQGNSA. This CDR3 contains 13 residues. The CDR3 region is CASSLASGQEAFF. Written as DNA, the CDR3 is TGTGCCAGCAGCTTAGCATCAGGTCAGGAAGCTTTCTTT.

This clonotype occurred many times. The gene calls are TRBV7-2 and TRBJ1-2; TRBD1 is a possible D gene (6 bases). Trimming took off 5 bases at V and 7 bases at J, with 20 bases between the two ends. CDR3 length equals 15 residues. In germline, CDR1 is SGHTA, CDR2 FQGNSA. CDR3 residues: CASSRQASRGGGYTF. The CDR3 nucleotides read TGTGCCAGCAGCCGACAGGCGTCGAGGGGTGGTGGCTACACCTTC. The full variable domain, rest sourced from reference TRBV7-2 and TRBJ1-2, is GAGVSQSPSNKVTEKGKDVELRCDPISGHTALYWYRQSLGQGLEFLIYFQGNSAPDKSGLPSDRFSAERTGGSVSTLTIQRTQQEDSAVYLCASSRQASRGGGYTFGSGTRLTVV.

This clonotype was seen at least ten times. This chain uses TRBV6-5 with TRBJ2-2, with TRBD1 identical over 7 bases. V shed 2 bases, J shed 6 bases, and the junction held 6 bases outside the gene matches. The length of the CDR3 is 15 residues. Germline assignment: CDR1 MNHEY and CDR2 SVGAGI. CDR3 in amino acids: CASSYRTGDAGELFF. CDR3 DNA sequence: TGTGCCAGCAGTTACCGAACAGGGGACGCCGGGGAGCTGTTTTTT.

The rearrangement uses TRBV6-1 and TRBJ2-2; no reliable D call. Germline CDR1 reads MNHNS; CDR2 reads SASEGT. V lost 2 bases, J lost 5 bases, and 6 bases lay in between. This CDR3 is built from 13 residues. The CDR3 coding sequence is TGTGCCAGCAGTGAATTGAGAACCGGGGAGCTGTTTTTT. Its protein is CASSELRTGELFF.

This clonotype was seen a handful of times. V gene TRBV6-2 or TRBV6-3 combines with J gene TRBJ2-5; D is unclear. Germline-derived CDR1 and CDR2 are MNHEY and SVGEGT. The CDR3 length is 10 residues. V lost 7 bases to trimming and J lost 5 bases, with 5 bases between them. The CDR3 sequence: CASIRETQYF. CDR3 bases: TGTGCCAGCATACGGGAGACCCAGTACTTC.

This clonotype showed up many times. The chain has TRBV27 and TRBJ1-2; TRBD1 agrees at 7 bases. Germline assignment: CDR1 MNHEY and CDR2 SMNVEV (reference sequence). The CDR3 covers 13 residues. V lost 3 bases and J lost 6; bases outside the gene matches: 4. For the CDR3, the DNA is TGTGCCAGCAGTTTTCAGGGGGGGGATGGCTACACCTTC. Its translation is CASSFQGGDGYTF.

This clonotype came up many times. The gene calls are TRBV27 and TRBJ1-1, with D possibly matching TRBD1 (5 bases). The CDR3 spans 15 residues. The V and J ends lost 6 bases and 2 bases respectively, with 16 bases between them. Germline CDR1 reads MNHEY; CDR2 reads SMNVEV (reference sequence). Here the CDR3 DNA reads TGTGCCAGCAGCGAGCCGGGACGAGAAAACACTGAAGCTTTCTTT. This sequence encodes CASSEPGRENTEAFF.

This clonotype has ten or more counts. The chain couples TRBV12-3 or TRBV12-4 to TRBJ2-3; D remains unclear. Trimming pared 2 bases from V and 3 bases from J, leaving 9 bases between. CDR3 length: 14 amino acids. CDR3 region: CASSLNQRTDTQYF. The DNA of the CDR3 is TGTGCCAGCAGTTTAAATCAGAGGACAGATACGCAGTATTTT.

This clonotype was found many times. The chain recombines TRBV7-2 with TRBJ1-1; D is unresolved. V shed 1 base and J shed 0 bases, with 9 bases lying between them. The CDR3 is made up of 15 amino acids. In germline, CDR1 is SGHTA, CDR2 FQGNSA. The CDR3 here is CASSLGRIVNTEAFF. The CDR3 nucleotides are TGTGCCAGCAGCTTAGGCCGAATCGTGAACACTGAAGCTTTCTTT.

This clonotype has ten or more counts. The chain employs TRBV12-3 or TRBV12-4 and TRBJ2-7, with 8 bases lining up with TRBD1. CDR3 size: 14 residues. Unmatched junction bases numbered 9, after V lost 6 bases and J lost 5 bases. The DNA for the CDR3 is TGTGCCAGCAGCTGGGACAGGACGTTGAACGAGCAGTACTTC. Translation gives CASSWDRTLNEQYF.

The table lists this clonotype with many counts. The V call is TRBV27, the J call TRBJ1-2; D not certain. The CDR3 totals 15 residues. Trimming removed 3 bases from V and 4 bases from J, with 15 bases in between. Germline V gene data show CDR1 as MNHEY and CDR2 as SMNVEV (reference sequence). The CDR3 sequence: CASSFSSLAAYGYTF. The CDR3 coding sequence is TGTGCCAGCAGTTTTTCGAGCCTCGCCGCCTATGGCTACACCTTC.

This clonotype was seen ten or more times. The rearrangement links TRBV10-3 to TRBJ2-7; D may be TRBD1 or TRBD2 (5 bases each). Trimming shortened V by 10 bases and J by 5 bases, and 18 bases separated the two germline ends. Germline CDR1 and CDR2: ENHRY and SYGVKD. This CDR3 is built from 13 residues. CDR3 amino acids: CATLEGRANEQYF. The CDR3 DNA reads as TGTGCCACCCTCGAGGGCAGGGCCAACGAGCAGTACTTC.

This clonotype has ten or more counts. This chain joins TRBV9 and TRBJ2-7; 9 nucleotides align to TRBD1. Germline values: CDR1 SGDLS, CDR2 YYNGEE. Trimming removed 2 bases from V and 2 bases from J; junction bases left unmatched: 2. The CDR3 covers 14 residues. CDR3 amino acids: CASSVRDRAYEQYF. The DNA for the CDR3 is TGTGCCAGCAGCGTCCGGGACAGGGCCTACGAGCAGTACTTC.

The J gene is TRBJ2-7, the V gene TRBV6-1; 10 nucleotides agree with TRBD1. Near its end, the DNA agrees better with TRBJ2-5, so the J call may be wrong. The CDR3 has 15 amino acids. From germline, CDR1 is MNHNS and CDR2 SASEGT. CDR3 bases: TGTGCCAGCTTAGAGCCGGGACAGGGGCTGGAGACCCAGTACTTC. Its translation: CASLEPGQGLETQYF.

This clonotype was picked up many times. The chain links TRBV2 to TRBJ2-2; the match to TRBD1 covers 7 bases. Germline assignment: CDR1 SNHLY and CDR2 FYNNEI. J lost 2 bases, V lost 6 bases, and 6 bases had no gene match. This CDR3 region has 15 residues. In DNA, the CDR3 is TGTGCCAGCAGACCCGGGACAGTAAACACCGGGGAGCTGTTTTTT. Protein product: CASRPGTVNTGELFF.

This clonotype has at least ten counts. J is TRBJ1-3 and V is TRBV6-1; TRBD1 is a possible D gene (5 bases). The CDR3 totals 13 residues. Between the trimmed V and J ends, which lost 5 bases and 10 bases, there was a span of 15 bases. From germline, CDR1 is MNHNS and CDR2 SASEGT. This CDR3 is CASSTGGMRTIYF. The CDR3 DNA reads as TGTGCCAGCAGTACGGGGGGTATGAGGACCATATATTTT.

This clonotype was detected ten times or more. The chain carries TRBV5-1 and TRBJ2-7; possibly TRBD1 or TRBD2 for D (5 bases each). CDR3 size: 15 residues. In germline, CDR1 is SGHRS, CDR2 YFSETQ. Trimming shortened V by 0 bases and J by 7 bases, and 17 bases separated the two germline ends. CDR3 coding DNA: TGCGCCAGCAGCTTGGTAGGGACCCCAGAGGGGGAGCAGTACTTC. Translation: CASSLVGTPEGEQYF.

A few counts support this clonotype. The rearrangement links TRBV11-2 to TRBJ1-3; no clear D. Trimming removed 6 bases from V and 2 bases from J, with 14 bases in between. The CDR3 sequence is 15 residues long. CDR1 is SGHAT and CDR2 is FQNNGV in the germline V gene. Written as DNA, the CDR3 is TGTGCCAGCAGTTCAACACGGCGGGCTGGAAACACCATATATTTT. Translating gives CASSSTRRAGNTIYF.